One sample yielded the 28 T cell receptor beta chains listed below, sequenced in a study of shared clonotypes between healthy human individuals. Profiling relied on immunoSEQ multiplex PCR, and the TCRdb table lists in-frame clones only, not all of them. The repertoire has 2 million to 2.5 million clones, 85% to 95% of them found once; the top ten carry roughly 0.13%. The specimen was naive CD4+ T cells sorted from blood. Subset defined: CD45RA+ positively selected. All receptors come from a man aged 18 to 30 in good health.

The chain has TRBV11-2 and TRBJ1-4, with a possible D match to TRBD1 (5 bases). V lost 1 base and J 0 bases, leaving 9 bases between the germline ends. The CDR3 length is 16 residues. The germline V gene encodes CDR1 SGHAT and CDR2 FQNNGV. The CDR3 sequence is CASSLGQTATNEKLFF. As DNA, the CDR3 is TGTGCCAGCAGCTTAGGACAGACAGCAACTAATGAAAAACTGTTTTTT.

On this clone: This same CDR3 is encoded by further DNA sequences in the sample. J is TRBJ1-2 and V is TRBV19; D not resolved. Trimming removed 3 bases at V and 4 bases at J, with 6 bases between. The germline V gene has CDR1 LNHDA and CDR2 SQIVND (reference sequence). The CDR3 runs to 12 residues. CDR3 residues: CASSISGYGYTF. CDR3 nucleotide sequence: TGTGCCAGTAGTATCAGCGGCTATGGCTACACCTTC.

A remark on this clone: The same CDR3 also results from other DNA sequences found in this sample. The chain uses TRBV7-9 and TRBJ2-3; D remains unclear. CDR1 and CDR2 (germline): SEHNR, FQNEAQ (reference sequence). Trimming cost V 1 base and J 0 bases, with 5 bases left between them. This CDR3 is 14 amino acids long. CDR3 loop: CASSLDGSTDTQYF. CDR3 sequence (DNA): TGTGCCAGCAGCTTAGACGGGAGCACAGATACGCAGTATTTT.

As to this clone: Other DNA sequences of this sample code for an identical CDR3. The chain recombines TRBV5-1 with TRBJ2-3; the match to TRBD1 covers 8 bases. The CDR3 runs 14 residues. Germline assignment: CDR1 SGHRS and CDR2 YFSETQ. Trimming took 4 bases from V and 6 from J; bases not matched to a gene: 7. CDR3 region: CASSPGQGADTQYF. CDR3 DNA sequence: TGCGCCAGCAGCCCTGGACAGGGTGCGGATACGCAGTATTTT.

Of note for this clone: The sample holds other DNA sequences that translate to the same CDR3. The chain couples TRBV6-6 to TRBJ2-2, with no clear D. The length of the CDR3 is 10 residues. Germline V CDR1 and CDR2: MNHNY, SVGAGI (reference sequence). V lost 9 bases to trimming and J lost 7 bases, with 6 bases between them. The CDR3 region has the DNA TGTGCCAGTCGAAGCGGGGAGCTGTTTTTT. Amino acids: CASRSGELFF.

The rearrangement links TRBV5-4 to TRBJ2-2; D perhaps matches TRBD1 (6 bases). This CDR3 spans 15 amino acids. V lost 3 bases and J lost 2, with 11 bases in between. The germline V gene has CDR1 SGHNT and CDR2 YYREEE (reference sequence). The CDR3 loop reads CASSSGTLNTGELFF. CDR3 DNA: TGTGCCAGCAGCTCCGGGACACTAAACACCGGGGAGCTGTTTTTT.

The chain recombines TRBV6-1 with TRBJ1-5, with TRBD1 identical over 12 bases. CDR3 length equals 15 residues. Germline V gene lookup returns CDR1 MNHNS and CDR2 SASEGT. J lost 6 bases, V lost 4 bases, and 4 bases had no gene match. CDR3 amino acids: CASSGGQGASQPQHF. The CDR3 nucleotides read TGTGCCAGCAGTGGGGGACAGGGGGCCTCTCAGCCCCAGCATTTT.

This clone was detected only once. This rearrangement joins TRBV6-7 to TRBJ2-7, with 7 bases aligning to TRBD1. TRBV6-7 falls under the ORF class, with uncertain function. Trimming removed 4 bases from V and 4 bases from J; junction bases left unmatched: 7. The CDR3 is 14 amino acids. The CDR3 loop reads CASSSTDRSYEQYF. The CDR3 nucleotides read TGTGCCAGCAGTTCGACGGACAGGTCTTACGAGCAGTACTTC.

The chain employs TRBV30 and TRBJ1-2, with D possibly TRBD1 on 5 matching bases. The CDR3 covers 15 residues. V gave up 2 bases and J gave up 1 base, with 14 bases separating them. Per the germline V gene, CDR1 is GTSNPN and CDR2 is SVGIG (reference sequence). DNA for the CDR3: TGTGCCTGGAGTATTCCCGGGACGGGTAACTATGGCTACACCTTC. Translation: CAWSIPGTGNYGYTF.

The V gene is TRBV5-1, the J gene TRBJ2-2; 7 bases agree with TRBD2. The V gene's germline CDR1 is SGHRS and CDR2 YFSETQ. The CDR3 is made up of 17 amino acids. Germline trimming cut 5 bases from V and 3 bases from J; bases unmatched to any gene: 13. CDR3 in DNA: TGCGCCAGCAGTCAAAGAGCCCGACTAGCCCACACCGGGGAGCTGTTTTTT. Amino acids: CASSQRARLAHTGELFF.

The chain combines TRBV19 with TRBJ1-3; D gene uncertain. The germline V gene encodes CDR1 LNHDA and CDR2 SQIVND (reference sequence). The length of the CDR3 is 14 residues. Deletions cut 7 bases from V and 2 bases from J, with 12 bases between. The CDR3 coding sequence is TGTGCCAGTAATCAGGACTTGGCTGGAAACACCATATATTTT. This sequence encodes CASNQDLAGNTIYF. Looking up the rest from reference TRBV19 and TRBJ1-3 gives the full variable domain: DGGITQSPKYLFRKEGQNVTLSCEQNLNHDAMYWYRQDPGQGLRLIYYSQIVNDFQKGDIAEGYSVSREKKESFPLTVTSAQKNPTAFYLCASNQDLAGNTIYFGEGSWLTVV.

The chain carries TRBV7-2 and TRBJ2-2, with D perhaps matching TRBD1 or TRBD2 (5 bases each). V was trimmed by 5 bases and J by 3 bases, leaving 16 bases between them. Germline CDR1 SGHTA, CDR2 FQGNSA. This CDR3 has 16 amino acids. The CDR3 sequence is CASSPRGTADTGELFF. CDR3 nucleotide sequence: TGTGCCAGCAGCCCTAGAGGGACCGCCGACACCGGGGAGCTGTTTTTT.

The chain is built from TRBV10-3 and TRBJ2-2; D possibly corresponds to TRBD1 (6 bases). CDR1 and CDR2 from the germline V gene are ENHRY and SYGVKD. V gave up 10 bases and J gave up 3 bases, with 12 bases separating them. This CDR3 spans 13 amino acids. The DNA for the CDR3 is TGTGCCACCCGAGGGGGTTACACCGGGGAGCTGTTTTTT. Amino acids: CATRGGYTGELFF.

V is TRBV19 and J is TRBJ1-5; the match to TRBD1 covers 10 bases. The V gene end was trimmed by 5 bases and the J gene end by 6 bases; junction bases not matched to a gene: 7. In germline, CDR1 is LNHDA, CDR2 SQIVND (reference sequence). The CDR3 consists of 15 residues. The CDR3 coding sequence is TGTGCCAGTAGTCCCGGGACAGGGGAGAGTCAGCCCCAGCATTTT. Protein sequence: CASSPGTGESQPQHF.

The chain recombines TRBV5-4 with TRBJ2-7; D is perhaps TRBD2 (5 bases). CDR1 is SGHNT, CDR2 YYREEE, per germline (reference sequence). V was clipped by 4 bases and J by 1 base, with 18 bases between them. There are 16 residues in the CDR3. DNA of the CDR3: TGTGCCAGCAGCCCTGGGCGGGTAGGCCGTTCCTACGAGCAGTACTTC. Translation gives CASSPGRVGRSYEQYF.

The chain has TRBV4-1 and TRBJ2-2; D may match TRBD1 or TRBD2 (6 bases each). Germline-derived CDR1 and CDR2 are MGHRA and YSYEKL. The CDR3 sequence is 15 residues long. Trimming cost V 7 bases and J 1 base, with 13 bases left between them. CDR3 loop: CASKPGDWNTGELFF. In nucleotides, the CDR3 is TGCGCCAGCAAGCCAGGGGACTGGAACACCGGGGAGCTGTTTTTT.

The CDR3 region is CASSVEHSGAIYGYTF. For the CDR3, the DNA is TGTGCCAGCAGCGTAGAGCATTCTGGGGCGATCTATGGCTACACCTTC. The V and J genes are TRBV9 and TRBJ1-2; a possible D gene is TRBD1 (5 bases). This CDR3 spans 16 amino acids. V was shortened by 0 bases and J by 4 bases, with 16 bases between the two germline ends. Germline CDR1 SGDLS, CDR2 YYNGEE.

This rearrangement joins TRBV7-2 to TRBJ1-5; maybe TRBD1 (5 bases). V dropped 1 base and J dropped 3 bases, with 10 bases sitting between them. This CDR3 comprises 15 residues. Germline CDR1 and CDR2: SGHTA and FQGNSA. CDR3 nucleotide sequence: TGTGCCAGCAGCTTAGTGGTAGGGACCAATCAGCCCCAGCATTTT. Translated: CASSLVVGTNQPQHF.

V gene TRBV2 combines with J gene TRBJ2-3; D is possibly TRBD2 (5 bases). V was pared by 4 bases and J by 3 bases, with 11 bases between. Germline lookup yields CDR1 SNHLY and CDR2 FYNNEI. CDR3 length: 14 residues. Here the CDR3 reads CASSVEESTDTQYF. CDR3 coding DNA: TGTGCCAGCAGTGTGGAGGAGTCGACAGATACGCAGTATTTT.

The chain employs TRBV5-6 and TRBJ1-6; possible D gene TRBD1, 5 bases. Trimming shortened V by 2 bases and J by 14 bases, and 20 bases separated the two germline ends. This CDR3 spans 15 amino acids. Germline CDR1 SGHDT, CDR2 YYEEEE. The CDR3 DNA is TGTGCCAGCAGCTTCGCAGGGACCCCTCGTGAATCCCTCCACTTT. Translated, it gives CASSFAGTPRESLHF. Supplemented by reference TRBV5-6 and TRBJ1-6, the full variable domain reads DAGVTQSPTHLIKTRGQQVTLRCSPKSGHDTVSWYQQALGQGPQFIFQYYEEEERQRGNFPDRFSGHQFPNYSSELNVNALLLGDSALYLCASSFAGTPRESLHFGNGTRLTVT.

The chain joins TRBV9 to TRBJ1-2; TRBD1 is a possible D gene (6 bases). The germline CDR1 and CDR2 sequences are SGDLS and YYNGEE. V lost 4 bases, J lost 2 bases, and 18 bases lay in between. The CDR3 runs 16 residues. The CDR3: CASSITALTGNYGYTF. In nucleotides, the CDR3 is TGTGCCAGCAGCATCACCGCTTTAACAGGGAACTATGGCTACACCTTC.

This chain joins TRBV5-8 and TRBJ2-5; 10 bases agree with TRBD1. CDR1 SGHTS and CDR2 YDEGEE come from the germline V gene. The J segment lost 5 bases and the V segment lost 4 bases, leaving 8 bases of the junction unmatched. This CDR3 has 15 amino acids. The CDR3 is CASSAGTGVGETQYF. CDR3 bases: TGTGCCAGCAGCGCCGGGACAGGGGTAGGGGAGACCCAGTACTTC.

This rearrangement joins TRBV6-6 to TRBJ2-7; 8 bases map to TRBD2. With V trimmed by 6 bases and J by 5 bases, 3 bases remained unmatched. The CDR3 is 12 amino acids. Looked up from germline, CDR1 is MNHNY and CDR2 is SVGAGI (reference sequence). The CDR3 DNA is TGTGCCAGCAGGTCGACTAGCGACGAGCAGTACTTC. Translating it yields CASRSTSDEQYF.

This chain joins TRBV27 and TRBJ1-5, with unresolved D. CDR3 size: 14 residues. Germline-derived CDR1 and CDR2 are MNHEY and SMNVEV (reference sequence). V was pared by 5 bases and J by 0 bases, with 8 bases between. The CDR3 reads CASSARHSNQPQHF. In nucleotides, the CDR3 is TGTGCCAGCAGTGCCCGGCATAGCAATCAGCCCCAGCATTTT.

The rearrangement uses TRBV5-4 and TRBJ2-5; 9 nucleotides align to TRBD2. There are 14 residues in the CDR3. Germline values: CDR1 SGHNT, CDR2 YYREEE (reference sequence). V was pared by 2 bases and J by 4 bases, with 3 bases of the junction left unmatched. This CDR3 reads CASSLLLAGETQYF. The CDR3, as DNA: TGTGCCAGCAGCTTACTACTAGCGGGAGAGACCCAGTACTTC.

The chain is built from TRBV18 and TRBJ2-1; D is unresolved. The CDR3 has 13 residues. Looked up from germline, CDR1 is KGHSH and CDR2 is LQKENI. V was cut by 1 base and J by 5 bases, with 6 bases left in between. CDR3 region: CASSPRVDNEQFF. The CDR3 coding sequence is TGTGCCAGCTCACCACGTGTAGACAATGAGCAGTTCTTC.

This sequence joins TRBV5-1 and TRBJ2-2; TRBD2 aligns across 14 bases. This CDR3 is built from 15 residues. Germline V gene data show CDR1 as SGHRS and CDR2 as YFSETQ. Trimming at V came to 4 bases and at J to 6 bases, leaving 2 bases not matched to a gene. CDR3 nucleotide sequence: TGCGCCAGCAGCCCGGGACTAGCGGGGGCCGGGGAGCTGTTTTTT. This codes for CASSPGLAGAGELFF.

The chain combines TRBV18 with TRBJ2-5; 8 nucleotides match TRBD1. Germline trimming cut 3 bases from V and 5 bases from J; bases unmatched to any gene: 5. CDR1 KGHSH and CDR2 LQKENI come from the germline V gene. CDR3 length equals 14 residues. CDR3 nucleotides: TGTGCCAGCTCACCCCAGGGGGCCGATGAGACCCAGTACTTC. It specifies CASSPQGADETQYF.